Listed below are T cell receptor beta chains from one sample, sequenced in a study of blood T cell repertoires in COVID-19. Sequenced by immunoSEQ multiplex PCR; TCRdb stores in-frame clones only, minus some. The table records approximately 280,000 clones, around 89% of them present only once. Material for sequencing was peripheral blood. Source of these receptors: a man aged 35 to 55 with acute or convalescent COVID-19. The CDR3 runs from the conserved cysteine through the conserved F or W. The order of the fields is J gene, V gene, CDR3 length, CDR3 protein.

j_gene: TRBJ1-2
v_gene: TRBV5-4
len: 14
CDR3aa: CASSLGGGDYGYTF

j_gene: TRBJ2-1
v_gene: TRBV5-6
len: 14
CDR3aa: CASTETSGGRPQFF

j_gene: TRBJ2-7
v_gene: TRBV27
len: 19
CDR3aa: CASSSPQGHPTLSSYEQYF

j_gene: TRBJ2-3
v_gene: TRBV5-1
len: 13
CDR3aa: CASRQPEADTQYF

j_gene: TRBJ2-3
v_gene: TRBV2
len: 19
CDR3aa: CASSDPTSGPLRGTDTQYF

j_gene: TRBJ2-7
v_gene: TRBV11-1
len: 15
CDR3aa: CASSPGPAGIYEQYF

j_gene: TRBJ1-1
v_gene: TRBV7-9
len: 16
CDR3aa: CASSLVGGQRAFEAFF

j_gene: TRBJ2-7
v_gene: TRBV13
len: 14
CDR3aa: CASSLGQAAYEQYF

j_gene: TRBJ1-2
v_gene: TRBV5-4
len: 12
CDR3aa: CASSLAWDIPTF

j_gene: TRBJ1-2
v_gene: TRBV11-2
len: 13
CDR3aa: CASSFTGSVSYTF

j_gene: TRBJ1-1
v_gene: TRBV30
len: 12
CDR3aa: CAWGRGATEAFF

j_gene: TRBJ1-4
v_gene: TRBV3-1/TRBV3-2
len: 15
CDR3aa: CASSQDIWGTGKLFF

j_gene: TRBJ1-6
v_gene: TRBV5-1
len: 15
CDR3aa: CASSDQGAINSPLHF

j_gene: TRBJ2-3
v_gene: TRBV7-8
len: 17
CDR3aa: CASSLGVRRFPTDTQYF

j_gene: TRBJ1-1
v_gene: TRBV5-4
len: 14
CDR3aa: CASSRDRGNTEAFF

j_gene: TRBJ1-1
v_gene: TRBV5-1
len: 13
CDR3aa: CASTKGANTEAFF

j_gene: TRBJ2-3
v_gene: TRBV11-1
len: 16
CDR3aa: CASSLSQRGATDTQYF

j_gene: TRBJ2-7
v_gene: TRBV30
len: 14
CDR3aa: CAWTRDREAYEQYF

j_gene: TRBJ2-5
v_gene: TRBV5-1
len: 14
CDR3aa: CASSLVTAQETQYF

j_gene: TRBJ1-3
v_gene: TRBV18
len: 17
CDR3aa: CASSSTAGTGGRNTIYF

j_gene: TRBJ2-7
v_gene: TRBV2
len: 15
CDR3aa: CASSEERGGTYEQYF

j_gene: TRBJ2-1
v_gene: TRBV24-1
len: 14
CDR3aa: CATSEATGRNEQFF

j_gene: TRBJ1-2
v_gene: TRBV5-1
len: 15
CDR3aa: CASSGGYQVDYGYTF

j_gene: TRBJ1-2
v_gene: TRBV7-2
len: 15
CDR3aa: CASSSSGGNFYGYTF

j_gene: TRBJ2-3
v_gene: TRBV5-8
len: 15
CDR3aa: CASSTGDRRTDTQYF

j_gene: TRBJ1-2
v_gene: TRBV18
len: 14
CDR3aa: CASSPYRANYGYTF

j_gene: TRBJ2-7
v_gene: TRBV2
len: 17
CDR3aa: CASRRIQIGTGKGEQYF

j_gene: TRBJ1-1
v_gene: TRBV9
len: 15
CDR3aa: CASSVGTGAGTEAFF

j_gene: TRBJ2-1
v_gene: TRBV19
len: 12
CDR3aa: CASSPQGDEQFF

j_gene: TRBJ2-4
v_gene: TRBV6-1
len: 12
CDR3aa: CASSEGGGQGNF

j_gene: TRBJ2-7
v_gene: TRBV27
len: 15
CDR3aa: CASSPTRGVSYEQYF

j_gene: TRBJ2-6
v_gene: TRBV19
len: 17
CDR3aa: CASSAIQGAAGANVLTF

j_gene: TRBJ1-1
v_gene: TRBV18
len: 13
CDR3aa: CASSREENTEAFF

j_gene: TRBJ2-7
v_gene: TRBV6-5
len: 13
CDR3aa: CASRILIKDREYF

j_gene: TRBJ2-1
v_gene: TRBV10-3
len: 14
CDR3aa: CAISGDFGTNEQFF

j_gene: TRBJ2-1
v_gene: TRBV19
len: 11
CDR3aa: CASSMSGEQFF

j_gene: TRBJ2-2
v_gene: TRBV27
len: 17
CDR3aa: CASSLSRPSVVTGELFF

j_gene: TRBJ1-1
v_gene: TRBV2
len: 14
CDR3aa: CASIRSRANTEAFF

j_gene: TRBJ2-2
v_gene: TRBV6-5
len: 14
CDR3aa: CASSYSQWTGELFF

j_gene: TRBJ2-7
v_gene: TRBV2
len: 12
CDR3aa: CASRDNSYEQYF

j_gene: TRBJ2-2
v_gene: TRBV7-3
len: 18
CDR3aa: CASSFGAVGPFSTGELFF